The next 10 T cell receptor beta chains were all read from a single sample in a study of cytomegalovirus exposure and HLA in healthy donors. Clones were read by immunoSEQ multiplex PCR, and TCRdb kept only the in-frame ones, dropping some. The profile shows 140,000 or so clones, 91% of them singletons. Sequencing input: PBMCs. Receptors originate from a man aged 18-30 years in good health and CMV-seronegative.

CDR3 DNA sequence: TGTGCCAGCAGCTTGGCGGGGGGCCTCAATCAGCCCCAGCATTTT. Translated, it gives CASSLAGGLNQPQHF. The chain employs TRBV5-6 and TRBJ1-5; tentatively, D is TRBD1 (6 bases). The CDR3 totals 15 residues. Germline CDR1 SGHDT, CDR2 YYEEEE. V lost 0 bases, J lost 3 bases, and 10 bases lay in between.

Written as DNA, the CDR3 is TGTGCCAGCAGCCTTCGATCGCGGGAGACCCAGTACTTC. This translates into CASSLRSRETQYF. J is TRBJ2-5 and V is TRBV7-6, with D unresolved. Germline V lookup: CDR1 SGHVS, CDR2 FNYEAQ. This CDR3 is built from 13 residues. V was clipped by 5 bases and J by 5 bases, with 12 bases between them.

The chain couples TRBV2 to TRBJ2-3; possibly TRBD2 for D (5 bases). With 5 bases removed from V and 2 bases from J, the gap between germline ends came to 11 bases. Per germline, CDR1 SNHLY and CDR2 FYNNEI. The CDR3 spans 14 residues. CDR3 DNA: TGTGCCAGCAGTCCTAGCCGTGACACAGATACGCAGTATTTT. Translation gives CASSPSRDTDTQYF.

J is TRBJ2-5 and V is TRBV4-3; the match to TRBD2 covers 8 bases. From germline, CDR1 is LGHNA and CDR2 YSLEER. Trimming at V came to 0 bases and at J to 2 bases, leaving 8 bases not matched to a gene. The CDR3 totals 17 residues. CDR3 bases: TGCGCCAGCAGCCAAGATCTTCTCGGGGGGGGTCAAGAGACCCAGTACTTC. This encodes CASSQDLLGGGQETQYF.

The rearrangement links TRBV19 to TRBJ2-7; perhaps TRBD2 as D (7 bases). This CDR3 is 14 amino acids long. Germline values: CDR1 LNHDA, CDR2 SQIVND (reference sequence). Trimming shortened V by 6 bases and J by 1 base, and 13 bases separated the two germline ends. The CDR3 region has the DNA TGTGCCAGTAGCCTCGCGGGGGCTTCCTACGAGCAGTACTTC. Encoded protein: CASSLAGASYEQYF.

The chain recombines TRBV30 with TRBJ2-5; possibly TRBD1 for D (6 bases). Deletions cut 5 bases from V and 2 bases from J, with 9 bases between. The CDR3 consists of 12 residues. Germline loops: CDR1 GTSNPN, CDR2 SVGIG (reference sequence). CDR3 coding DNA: TGTGCCTGGGGCGGACAGCAAGAGACCCAGTACTTC. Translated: CAWGGQQETQYF.

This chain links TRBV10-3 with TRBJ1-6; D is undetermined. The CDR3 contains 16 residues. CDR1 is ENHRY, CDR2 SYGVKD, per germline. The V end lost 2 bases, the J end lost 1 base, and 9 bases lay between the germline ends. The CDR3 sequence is CAISEGRGSYNSPLHF. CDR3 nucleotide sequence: TGTGCCATCAGTGAGGGGCGGGGATCCTATAATTCACCCCTCCACTTT.

DNA for the CDR3: TGTGCCAGCAGCTTGCAGGGGGCAGGGGAGACCCAGTACTTC. Its translation is CASSLQGAGETQYF. The V call is TRBV4-2, the J call TRBJ2-5, with 8 bases matching TRBD1. Looked up from germline, CDR1 is LGHNA and CDR2 is YNFKEQ. The trim removed 5 bases at V and 5 bases at J, leaving 7 bases unmatched. The CDR3 is 14 residues long.

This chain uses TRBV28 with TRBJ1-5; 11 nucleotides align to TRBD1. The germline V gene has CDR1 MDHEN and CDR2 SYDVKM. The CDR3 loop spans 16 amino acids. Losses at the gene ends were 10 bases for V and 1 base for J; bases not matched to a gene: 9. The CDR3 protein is CATERDRGMSNQPQHF. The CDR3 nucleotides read TGTGCCACCGAGCGGGACAGGGGGATGAGCAATCAGCCCCAGCATTTT.

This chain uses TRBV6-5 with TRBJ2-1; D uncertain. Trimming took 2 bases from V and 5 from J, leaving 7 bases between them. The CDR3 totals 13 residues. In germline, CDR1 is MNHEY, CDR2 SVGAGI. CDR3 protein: CASSYQYNNEQFF. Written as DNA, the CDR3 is TGTGCCAGCAGTTACCAGTACAACAATGAGCAGTTCTTC.